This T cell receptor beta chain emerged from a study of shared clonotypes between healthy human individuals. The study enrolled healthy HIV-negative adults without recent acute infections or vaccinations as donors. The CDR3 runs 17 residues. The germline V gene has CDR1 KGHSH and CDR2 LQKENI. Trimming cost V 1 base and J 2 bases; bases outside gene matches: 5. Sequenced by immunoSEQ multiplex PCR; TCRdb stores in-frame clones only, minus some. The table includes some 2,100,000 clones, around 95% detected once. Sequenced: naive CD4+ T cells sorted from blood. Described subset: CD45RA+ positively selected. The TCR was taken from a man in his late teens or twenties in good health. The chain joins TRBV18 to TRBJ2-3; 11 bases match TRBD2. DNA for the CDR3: TGTGCCAGCTCACCACGGCAGACTAGCGGGGTCACAGATACGCAGTATTTT. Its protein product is CASSPRQTSGVTDTQYF. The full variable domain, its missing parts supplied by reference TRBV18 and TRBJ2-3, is NAGVMQNPRHLVRRRGQEARLRCSPMKGHSHVYWYRQLPEEGLKFMVYLQKENIIDESGMPKERFSAEFPKEGPSILRIQQVVRGDSAAYFCASSPRQTSGVTDTQYFGPGTRLTVL.